The clone carrying this T cell receptor (beta chain) turned up a few times. The antigen is not known. Germline and junction disagree at one end, which may indicate a read error. This sample was taken from a study of blood T cells in healthy people across ages. General study results and limits: Bulk PBMC profiling left naive and antigen-experienced comparisons inconclusive.

CDR1 SGHTA and CDR2 FQGTGA come from the germline V gene. The CDR3 sequence is 15 residues long. With a J-beta primer mix and a sample-barcoded 5' primer, a second PCR ran 7 to 11 cycles. Each CDR3 protein gets one entry after TCRdb re-called the 5' RACE reads with MiXCR. The sample consists of about 720,000 distinct CDR3 sequences, about 25% of them appearing once. The sample was also reused in another study, on T cells of mothers and their children. In that study: The overlap seen between related mothers and children slightly exceeded that of unrelated pairs, though not significantly.

Source material: blood. The origin of this receptor is a boy under 18 in good health. The chain employs TRBV7-3 and TRBJ1-4; D may be TRBD1 (6 bases). The CDR3 DNA reads TGTGCCAGCAGACTTGGACAGTCAACTAATGAAAAACTGCTTTTT. This gives the protein CASRLGQSTNEKLLF.